The 8 T cell receptor beta chains in this list originate from one sample, sequenced in a study of T cells after yellow fever vaccination. From the 5' RACE reads, TCRdb called clonotypes with MiXCR, one entry per CDR3 protein. Here the sample spans fewer than 100,000 distinct CDR3 sequences, 4.5% to 6% being singletons. The sample was CD8+ T cells sorted from PBMCs, taken 10 days after the yellow fever booster vaccination. These receptors originate from a man aged 18 to 35 who received the YFV17D yellow fever vaccine.

The rearrangement joins TRBV5-1 to TRBJ2-7, with a weak D call TRBD1 (5 bases). Germline lookup yields CDR1 SGHRS and CDR2 YFSETQ. The V and J ends lost 0 bases and 5 bases respectively, with 15 bases between them. This CDR3 is built from 15 residues. CDR3 protein: CASSLEGQGSDEQYV. DNA of the CDR3: TGCGCCAGCAGCTTGGAAGGGCAGGGCAGCGACGAGCAGTACGTC.

The chain links TRBV15 to TRBJ1-5, with D tentatively TRBD1 (5 bases). CDR1 and CDR2 from the germline V gene are LNHNV and YYDKDF (reference sequence). V was trimmed by 0 bases and J by 6 bases, leaving 12 bases between them. The CDR3 is 15 amino acids. CDR3 amino acids: CATSRDRIGVQPQHF. The CDR3 DNA follows: TGTGCCACCAGCAGAGATAGGATAGGGGTTCAGCCCCAGCATTTT.

The V and J genes are TRBV9 and TRBJ2-1; 7 bases map to TRBD2. This CDR3 has 15 amino acids. Germline trimming cut 6 bases from V and 6 bases from J; bases unmatched to any gene: 12. CDR1 is SGDLS, CDR2 YYNGEE, per germline. The DNA for the CDR3 is TGTGCCAGCACCCTGGGGGGGGGGATACTCAATGAGCAGTTCTTC. Amino acid sequence: CASTLGGGILNEQFF.

This clonotype was seen more than once but under ten times. This sequence joins TRBV5-6 and TRBJ2-7; either TRBD1 or TRBD2 may supply D (5 bases each). Germline V gene sequence: CDR1 SGHDT, CDR2 YYEEEE. Deletions cut 4 bases from V and 4 bases from J, with 15 bases between. The CDR3 covers 14 residues. The CDR3 loop reads CASSRAEGSYEQYV. CDR3 DNA sequence: TGTGCCAGCAGCCGGGCCGAGGGGAGTTACGAGCAGTACGTC.

This chain uses TRBV12-3 or TRBV12-4 with TRBJ1-3; D call uncertain. This CDR3 has 13 amino acids. Trimming pared 8 bases from V and 2 bases from J, leaving 10 bases between. The CDR3 nucleotides are TGTGCCAGCGAGGAGGGAGCTGGAAACACCATATATTTT. It is translated as CASEEGAGNTIYF.

This clonotype was seen repeatedly, ten times or more. V and J are TRBV18 and TRBJ2-1; TRBD1 matches at 9 bases. Trimming took 3 bases from V and 0 from J; bases not matched to a gene: 6. CDR3 length equals 17 residues. Per germline, CDR1 KGHSH and CDR2 LQKENI. The DNA for the CDR3 is TGTGCCAGCTCACCGGACAGGGGCTGGAGCTCCTACAATGAGCAGTTCTTC. It codes for CASSPDRGWSSYNEQFF.

The V and J genes are TRBV11-2 and TRBJ2-5; unclear D gene. CDR1 and CDR2 from the germline V gene are SGHAT and FQNNGV. With 4 bases removed from V and 5 bases from J, the gap between germline ends came to 17 bases. The CDR3 length is 15 residues. The CDR3 is CASSSYYASAETQYF. DNA for the CDR3: TGTGCCAGCAGCTCCTATTATGCTAGTGCGGAGACCCAGTACTTC.

This clonotype has just a few counts. The chain has TRBV12-3 or TRBV12-4 and TRBJ2-1; 10 nucleotides match TRBD1. The CDR3 is 16 amino acids. J was trimmed by 5 bases and V by 5 bases; bases with no gene match: 9. The CDR3 bases are TGTGCCAGCAGTCCTGCCGGGACAGGGGTCGACAATGAGCAGTTCTTC. This sequence encodes CASSPAGTGVDNEQFF.